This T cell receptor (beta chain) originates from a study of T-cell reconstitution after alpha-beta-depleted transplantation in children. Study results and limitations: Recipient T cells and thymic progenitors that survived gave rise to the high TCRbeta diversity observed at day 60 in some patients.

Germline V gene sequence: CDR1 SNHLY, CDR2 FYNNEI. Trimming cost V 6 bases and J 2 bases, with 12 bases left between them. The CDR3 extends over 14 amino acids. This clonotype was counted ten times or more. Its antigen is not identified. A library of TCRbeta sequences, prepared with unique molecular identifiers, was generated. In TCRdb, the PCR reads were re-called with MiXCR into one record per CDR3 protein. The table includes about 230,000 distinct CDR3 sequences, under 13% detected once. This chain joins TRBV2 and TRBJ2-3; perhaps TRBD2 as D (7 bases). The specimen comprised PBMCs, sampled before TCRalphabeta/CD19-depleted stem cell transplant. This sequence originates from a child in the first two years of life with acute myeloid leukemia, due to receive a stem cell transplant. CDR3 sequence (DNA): TGTGCCAGCAGAACTGGGGGGGCCACAGATACGCAGTATTTT. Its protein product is CASRTGGATDTQYF.